Described below is a single T cell receptor beta chain sequence and its context. The table came from immunoSEQ multiplex PCR; TCRdb's copy has only in-frame clones and leaves some out. Of tens of thousands of clones in the sample, 70% to 90% were seen once. This sample stems from a study of blood T cell repertoires in COVID-19. Study background: Collection of acute and convalescent COVID-19 samples took place in the United States, Italy and Spain. T cells, B-cell-depleted T cells, or PBMCs provided the cDNA or gDNA that served as material.

CDR1 and CDR2 from the germline V gene are KGHDR and SFDVKD. The junction had 7 bases not matched to a gene; V was cut back by 4 bases and J by 3 bases. The CDR3 length is 16 residues. The chain joins TRBV24-1 to TRBJ2-2; TRBD1 matches 7 bases. The TCR comes from a man in his 60s with acute or convalescent COVID-19. The material sequenced was peripheral blood. The CDR3 sequence: CATSEGGRGDTGELFF. DNA of the CDR3: TGTGCCACCAGTGAAGGGGGCAGGGGAGACACCGGGGAGCTGTTTTTT.